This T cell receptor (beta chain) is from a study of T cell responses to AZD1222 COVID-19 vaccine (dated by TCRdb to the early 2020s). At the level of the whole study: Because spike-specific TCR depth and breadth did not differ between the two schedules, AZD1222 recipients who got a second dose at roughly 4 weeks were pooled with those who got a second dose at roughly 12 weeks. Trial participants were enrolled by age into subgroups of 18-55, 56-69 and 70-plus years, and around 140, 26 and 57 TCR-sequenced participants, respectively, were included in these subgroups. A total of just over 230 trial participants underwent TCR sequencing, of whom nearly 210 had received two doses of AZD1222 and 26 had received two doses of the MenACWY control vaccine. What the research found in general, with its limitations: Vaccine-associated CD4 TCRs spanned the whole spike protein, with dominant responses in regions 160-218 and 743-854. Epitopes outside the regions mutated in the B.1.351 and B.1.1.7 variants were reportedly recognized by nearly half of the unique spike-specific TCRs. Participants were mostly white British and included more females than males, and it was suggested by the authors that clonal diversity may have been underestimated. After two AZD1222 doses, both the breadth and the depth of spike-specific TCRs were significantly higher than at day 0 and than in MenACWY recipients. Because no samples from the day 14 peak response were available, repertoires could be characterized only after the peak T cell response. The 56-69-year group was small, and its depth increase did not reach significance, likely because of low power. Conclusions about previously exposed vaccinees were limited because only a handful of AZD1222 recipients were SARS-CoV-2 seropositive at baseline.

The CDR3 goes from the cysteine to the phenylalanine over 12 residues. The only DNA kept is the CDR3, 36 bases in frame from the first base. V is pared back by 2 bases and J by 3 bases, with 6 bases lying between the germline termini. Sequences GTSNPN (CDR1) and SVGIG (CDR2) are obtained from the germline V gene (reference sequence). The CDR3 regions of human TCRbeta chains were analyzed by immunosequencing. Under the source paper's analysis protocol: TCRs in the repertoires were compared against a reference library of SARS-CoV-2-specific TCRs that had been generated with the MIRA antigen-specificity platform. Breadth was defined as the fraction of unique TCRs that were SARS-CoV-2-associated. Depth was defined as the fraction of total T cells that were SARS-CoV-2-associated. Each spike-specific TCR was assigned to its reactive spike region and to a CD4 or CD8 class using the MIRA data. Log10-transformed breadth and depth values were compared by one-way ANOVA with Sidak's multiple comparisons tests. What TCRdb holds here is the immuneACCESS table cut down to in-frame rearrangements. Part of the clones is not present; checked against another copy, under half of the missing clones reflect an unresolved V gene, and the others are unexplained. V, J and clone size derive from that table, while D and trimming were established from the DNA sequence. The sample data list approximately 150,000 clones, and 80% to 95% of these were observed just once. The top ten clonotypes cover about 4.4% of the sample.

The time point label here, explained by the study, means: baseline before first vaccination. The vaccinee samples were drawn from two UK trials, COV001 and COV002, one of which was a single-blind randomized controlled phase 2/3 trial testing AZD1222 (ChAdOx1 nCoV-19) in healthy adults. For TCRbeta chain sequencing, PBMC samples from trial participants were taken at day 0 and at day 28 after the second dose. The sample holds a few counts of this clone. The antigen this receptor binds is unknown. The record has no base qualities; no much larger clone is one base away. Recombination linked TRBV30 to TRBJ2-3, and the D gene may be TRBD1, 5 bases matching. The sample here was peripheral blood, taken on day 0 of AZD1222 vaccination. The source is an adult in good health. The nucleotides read TGTGCCTGGAGTAAGGGGACAGATACGCAGTATTTT. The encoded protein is CAWSKGTDTQYF.